Listed here are 6 T cell receptor beta chains from one sample, sequenced in a study of shared clonotypes between healthy human individuals. Only in-frame clones appear in the TCRdb table, and some are missing; sequencing was by immunoSEQ multiplex PCR. The sample lists around 2.1 million clones, almost 96% occurring once. Sequences were obtained from naive CD4+ T cells sorted from blood. Subset specified: CD45RA+ positively selected. All receptors derive from a man between 18 and 35 years old in good health.

The chain couples TRBV7-9 to TRBJ1-1, with 7 bases aligning to TRBD1. CDR3 length equals 13 residues. Trimming removed 5 bases from V and 3 bases from J; junction bases left unmatched: 3. Germline V gene sequence: CDR1 SEHNR, CDR2 FQNEAQ (reference sequence). CDR3 DNA sequence: TGTGCCAGCAGCCCCGGACAGGACACTGAAGCTTTCTTT. This encodes CASSPGQDTEAFF.

As for this clone: Other DNA sequences in this specimen translate into the identical CDR3. This chain links TRBV28 with TRBJ1-6; D remains ambiguous. Trimming left V 6 bases short and J 6 bases short, with 12 bases between. This CDR3 spans 14 amino acids. Germline-derived CDR1 and CDR2 are MDHEN and SYDVKM. The CDR3 nucleotides read TGTGCCAGCAGCCGACCCGGCGGTAATTCACCCCTCCACTTT. Encoded protein: CASSRPGGNSPLHF.

The gene calls are TRBV28 and TRBJ2-5; D call uncertain. Germline V CDR1 and CDR2: MDHEN, SYDVKM. CDR3 length: 14 amino acids. V shed 6 bases and J shed 1 base, with 12 bases lying between them. The CDR3 sequence: CASRGGRIQETQYF. In nucleotides, the CDR3 is TGTGCCAGCAGAGGTGGTCGGATCCAAGAGACCCAGTACTTC.

The chain uses TRBV2 and TRBJ2-5; D is perhaps TRBD1 (5 bases). CDR1 and CDR2 from the germline V gene are SNHLY and FYNNEI. Between the trimmed V and J ends, which lost 6 bases and 2 bases, there was a span of 16 bases. CDR3 length equals 15 residues. Written as DNA, the CDR3 is TGTGCCAGCAGCGAGATCTTAGGGGCGCAAGAGACCCAGTACTTC. Its protein is CASSEILGAQETQYF. Complete variable domain (other parts from reference TRBV2 and TRBJ2-5): EPEVTQTPSHQVTQMGQEVILRCVPISNHLYFYWYRQILGQKVEFLVSFYNNEISEKSEIFDDQFSVERPDGSNFTLKIRSTKLEDSAMYFCASSEILGAQETQYFGPGTRLLVL.

The V and J genes are TRBV30 and TRBJ2-7; 9 bases match TRBD1. J gave up 3 bases and V 5 bases, and 2 bases lay outside the gene matches. Germline V CDR1 and CDR2: GTSNPN, SVGIG (reference sequence). The CDR3 contains 12 residues. The CDR3 DNA reads TGTGCCTGGGGACAGGGGCACTACGAGCAGTACTTC. Its protein is CAWGQGHYEQYF.

The DNA of the CDR3 is TGTGCCAGCAGTCCCATTCCGGGGGGAGGCAATGAGCAGTTCTTC. The encoded protein is CASSPIPGGGNEQFF. This sequence joins TRBV6-4 and TRBJ2-1; 7 bases fit TRBD2. CDR1 and CDR2 (germline): MRHNA, SNTAGT. CDR3 size: 15 residues. Trimming removed 5 bases from V and 6 bases from J; junction bases left unmatched: 10.